The TCR beta chain described here comes from a study of regulatory T cells in long-lasting Graves disease. Time point meaning: newly diagnosed GD, antithyroid drugs for less than 3 months. Extracted PBMC RNA gave rise to the TCR library. EDTA tubes collected nine milliliters of peripheral blood. Arm-PCR with iRepertoire HTBI primers amplified the CDR3 regions for these TCR beta libraries. TCRdb ran MiXCR on the multiplex PCR reads and lists one entry per CDR3 protein. Of around 500,000 distinct CDR3 sequences detected, roughly 12% appear once; the ten largest clones hold roughly 10%. This CDR3 has 14 residues. V was cut by 5 bases and J by 2 bases, with 10 bases left in between. Germline lookup yields CDR1 GTSNPN and CDR2 SVGIG (reference sequence). These sequences were also reported in another study, on T cells in Graves' hyperthyroidism and ophthalmopathy. As that report states: When the TCR CDR3 underwent first-round RT-PCR, the HTBI primer set was used. Ophthalmopathy prediction by the model preceded onset by a median about 6 months.

The receptor was isolated from a man aged 25 to 40 with Graves disease. The chain combines TRBV30 with TRBJ2-6; D could derive from TRBD1 or TRBD2 (5 bases each). The starting material was peripheral blood mononuclear cells (PBMCs), obtained at new diagnosis, from a patient treated with antithyroid drugs. The CDR3 reads CAWGPGPGANVLTF. The CDR3 DNA follows: TGTGCCTGGGGCCCGGGGCCTGGGGCCAACGTCCTGACTTTC.